The T cell receptor (beta chain) described here comes from a study of T-cell reconstitution after alpha-beta-depleted transplantation in children. This clonotype has a handful of counts. The authors prepared the TCRbeta library with unique molecular identifiers. TCRdb redid the calling of the PCR reads with MiXCR, one entry per CDR3 protein. The data hold more than 550,000 distinct CDR3 sequences, with 10% observed a single time. Sequencing was performed on PBMCs from the stem cell graft donor, taken from the stem cell graft. This clonotype was sampled from a human donor who donated a stem cell graft to a child with acute myeloid leukemia.

The CDR3 bases are TGTGCCAGCGGAGGTGCCAATGAGCAGTTCTTC. Protein: CASGGANEQFF. The chain couples TRBV6-5 to TRBJ2-1, with TRBD2 as a possible D gene (5 bases). Germline assignment: CDR1 MNHEY and CDR2 SVGAGI. Trimming took 8 bases from V and 6 from J, leaving 8 bases between them. The CDR3 runs to 11 residues.